The source of this T cell receptor (beta chain) is a study of blood T cell repertoires in COVID-19. Study-wide background: Sites across the United States, Italy and Spain contributed samples from acute and convalescent COVID-19. PBMCs, B-cell-depleted T cells, or T cells provided the cDNA or gDNA that made up the material.

This clone appeared once. Original processing notes: Estimation of nucleated cell counts relied on the amplification of reference gene primers. This table comes from immunoSEQ multiplex PCR, and its TCRdb copy is limited to in-frame clones, with some not included. For V, J and clone size, that table is used; D and trimming come from the DNA. This table has a few hundred thousand clones, roughly 90% appearing once. The sample was peripheral blood. This receptor was obtained from a man aged 25-45 years who had recovered from COVID-19.

The CDR3 region has the DNA TGTGCCAGCAGCTTAGGAGACAGGGTTCTCTATGGCTACACCTTC. Translated, it gives CASSLGDRVLYGYTF. The chain joins TRBV7-9 to TRBJ1-2; 7 bases align to TRBD1. With 1 base clipped from V and 4 bases from J, the junction kept 6 bases outside the gene matches. Germline assignment: CDR1 SEHNR and CDR2 FQNEAQ (reference sequence). This CDR3 contains 15 residues.